This T cell receptor beta chain was retrieved from a study of T cell repertoires in cytomegalovirus infection. TCRdb re-derived calls from the reads in MiXCR, one entry per CDR3 protein. The profile shows nearly 700,000 distinct CDR3 sequences, about 33% of them singletons. Trimming shortened V by 8 bases and J by 3 bases, and 17 bases separated the two germline ends. This CDR3 is 15 amino acids long. This clonotype was found a few times. The target antigen is unknown. The receptor comes from a human donor in good health (CMV status not recorded). Some clones in this sample may be carry-over from other donors' samples. The source was cultured PBMCs, collected from culture after CMV antigen stimulation. The chain recombines TRBV12-3 or TRBV12-4 with TRBJ2-1; tentative D call: TRBD2 (7 bases). For the CDR3, the DNA is TGTGCCAGCTCCGAGGGGGAGGGAGGCTACAATGAGCAGTTCTTC. Protein product: CASSEGEGGYNEQFF.